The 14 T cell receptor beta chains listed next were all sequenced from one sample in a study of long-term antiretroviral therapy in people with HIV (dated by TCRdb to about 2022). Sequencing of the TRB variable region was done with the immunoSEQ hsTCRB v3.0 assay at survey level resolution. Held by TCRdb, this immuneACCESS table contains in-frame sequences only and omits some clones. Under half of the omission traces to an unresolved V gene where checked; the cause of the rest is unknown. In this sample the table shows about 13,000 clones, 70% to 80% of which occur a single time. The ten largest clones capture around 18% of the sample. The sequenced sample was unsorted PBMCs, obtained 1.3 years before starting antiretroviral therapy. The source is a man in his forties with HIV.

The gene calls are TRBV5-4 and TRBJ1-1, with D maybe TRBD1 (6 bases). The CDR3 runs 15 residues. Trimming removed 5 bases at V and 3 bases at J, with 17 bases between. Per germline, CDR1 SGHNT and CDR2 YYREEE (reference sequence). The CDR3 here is CASRFGGARDTEAFF. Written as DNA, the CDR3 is TGTGCCAGCAGGTTTGGGGGGGCTCGGGACACTGAAGCTTTCTTT.

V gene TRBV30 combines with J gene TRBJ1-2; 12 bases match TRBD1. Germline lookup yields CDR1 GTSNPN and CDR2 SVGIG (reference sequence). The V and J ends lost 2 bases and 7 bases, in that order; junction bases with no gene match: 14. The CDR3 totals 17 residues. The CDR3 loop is CAWSSSGTGGAEGGYTF. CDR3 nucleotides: TGTGCCTGGAGTTCATCCGGGACAGGGGGCGCGGAAGGTGGCTACACCTTC.

The CDR3 reads CAITGQPSSGNTIYF. DNA for the CDR3: TGTGCCATCACGGGACAGCCGAGCTCTGGAAACACCATATATTTT. This rearrangement joins TRBV10-3 to TRBJ1-3; 7 nucleotides agree with TRBD1. V trimming: 7 bases; J trimming: 0 bases; junction bases outside the gene matches: 6. CDR3 length equals 15 residues. CDR1 and CDR2 (germline): ENHRY, SYGVKD.

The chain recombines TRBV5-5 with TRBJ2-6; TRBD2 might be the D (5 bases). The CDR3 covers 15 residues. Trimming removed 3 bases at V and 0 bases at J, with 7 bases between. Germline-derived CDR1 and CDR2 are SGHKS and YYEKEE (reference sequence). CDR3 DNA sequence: TGTGCCAGCAGCTCGGGGTCCTCTGGGGCCAACGTCCTGACTTTC. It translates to CASSSGSSGANVLTF.

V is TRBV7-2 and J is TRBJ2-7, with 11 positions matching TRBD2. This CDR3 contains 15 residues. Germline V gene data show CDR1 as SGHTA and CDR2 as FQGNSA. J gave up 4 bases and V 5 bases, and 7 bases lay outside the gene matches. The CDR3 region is CASSPSGGPQYEQYF. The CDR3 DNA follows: TGTGCCAGCAGCCCTAGCGGGGGGCCTCAATACGAGCAGTACTTC.

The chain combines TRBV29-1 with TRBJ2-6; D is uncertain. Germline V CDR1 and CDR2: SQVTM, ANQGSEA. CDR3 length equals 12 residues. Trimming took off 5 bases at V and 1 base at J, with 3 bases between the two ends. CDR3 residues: CSVRSGANVLTF. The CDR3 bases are TGCAGCGTTCGGTCTGGGGCCAACGTCCTGACTTTC.

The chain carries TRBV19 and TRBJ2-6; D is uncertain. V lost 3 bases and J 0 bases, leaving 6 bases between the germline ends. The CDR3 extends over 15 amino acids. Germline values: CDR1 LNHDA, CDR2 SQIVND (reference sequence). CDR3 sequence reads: CASSISSSGANVLTF. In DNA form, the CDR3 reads TGTGCCAGTAGTATCAGTAGCTCTGGGGCCAACGTCCTGACTTTC. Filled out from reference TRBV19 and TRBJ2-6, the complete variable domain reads DGGITQSPKYLFRKEGQNVTLSCEQNLNHDAMYWYRQDPGQGLRLIYYSQIVNDFQKGDIAEGYSVSREKKESFPLTVTSAQKNPTAFYLCASSISSSGANVLTFGAGSRLTVL.

The CDR3 reads CAWSVSGTYEQYF. As DNA, the CDR3 is TGTGCCTGGAGTGTAAGTGGGACCTACGAGCAGTACTTC. V usage is TRBV30 and J usage is TRBJ2-7; D remains ambiguous. V was shortened by 0 bases and J by 2 bases, with 8 bases between the two germline ends. CDR3 length: 13 amino acids. CDR1 is GTSNPN, CDR2 SVGIG, per germline (reference sequence). Full variable domain (outside the CDR3, taken from reference TRBV30 and TRBJ2-7): SQTIHQWPATLVQPVGSPLSLECTVEGTSNPNLYWYRQAAGRGLQLLFYSVGIGQISSEVPQNLSASRPQDRQFILSSKKLLLSDSGFYLCAWSVSGTYEQYFGPGTRLTVT.

CDR3 sequence reads: CASSSRSLGNTEAFF. CDR3 DNA sequence: TGTGCCAGCAGTTCGCGATCCCTCGGCAACACTGAAGCTTTCTTT. The V call is TRBV28, the J call TRBJ1-1; no firm D call. The germline gives CDR1 MDHEN, CDR2 SYDVKM. V lost 4 bases to trimming and J lost 2 bases, with 14 bases between them. The CDR3 has 15 residues.

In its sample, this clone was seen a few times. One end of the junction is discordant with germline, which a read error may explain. The CDR3 DNA reads TGTGCCAGCAGCTTTTTTGTAGGGGCCCTCGACTTC. Its protein product is CASSFFVGALDF. V usage is TRBV5-4 and J usage is TRBJ1-2; weak D call: TRBD1 (5 bases). CDR3 length equals 12 residues. Germline CDR1 is SGHNT and CDR2 is YYREEE (reference sequence).

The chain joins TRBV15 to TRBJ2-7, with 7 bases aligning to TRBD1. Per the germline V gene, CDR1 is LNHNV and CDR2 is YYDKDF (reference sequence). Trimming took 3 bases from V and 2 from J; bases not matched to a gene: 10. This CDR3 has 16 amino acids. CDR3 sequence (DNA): TGTGCCACCAGCAGCCCCCGACAGGGACGCACCTACGAGCAGTACTTC. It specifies CATSSPRQGRTYEQYF.

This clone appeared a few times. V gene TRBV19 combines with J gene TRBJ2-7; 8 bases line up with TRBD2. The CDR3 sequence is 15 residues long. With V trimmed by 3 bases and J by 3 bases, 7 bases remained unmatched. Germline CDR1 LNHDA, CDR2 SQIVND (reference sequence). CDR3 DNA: TGTGCCAGTAGTATGGTTAGCGGGGAGTACTACGAGCAGTACTTC. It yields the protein CASSMVSGEYYEQYF.

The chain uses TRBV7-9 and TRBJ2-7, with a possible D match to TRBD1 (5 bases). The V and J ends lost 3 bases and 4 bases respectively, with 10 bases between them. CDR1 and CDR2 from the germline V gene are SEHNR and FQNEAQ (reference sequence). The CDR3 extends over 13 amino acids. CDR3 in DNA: TGTGCCAGCAGCTTCGACAGTCCTTACGAGCAGTACTTC. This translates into CASSFDSPYEQYF.

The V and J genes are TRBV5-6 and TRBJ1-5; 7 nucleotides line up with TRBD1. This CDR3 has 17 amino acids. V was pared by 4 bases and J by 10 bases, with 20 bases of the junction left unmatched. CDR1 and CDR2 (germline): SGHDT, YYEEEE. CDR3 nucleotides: TGTGCCAGCAGCACAACCGGGACAGAGGGTCCTCGGGAACCCCAGCATTTT. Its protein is CASSTTGTEGPREPQHF.